This T cell receptor (beta chain) stems from a study of human T cells and chemical hapten exposure (dated by TCRdb to 2020 to 2023). About the full investigation: For sensitization, 2% DPC in acetone was applied to a roughly 2 cm by roughly 2 cm area of upper inner arm skin. Under 30 alopecia patients gave blood for TCR sequencing at one to four time points (pre-sensitization, 2, 6 and 24 weeks). Peripheral blood TCR repertoire changes were tracked in vivo in alopecia patients during primary and secondary sensitization to the hapten diphenylcyclopropenone (DPC). Weekly therapeutic DPC doses were additionally applied to the scalp of patients throughout the roughly 25-week study period. Alopecia areata with under or over 50% scalp involvement, alopecia totalis and alopecia universalis were represented in the patient cohort, which was mostly female. Libraries were combined into a pool for sequencing, and differences in TCR yield between samples came mainly from small differences in library volumes within the pool. Blood samples were taken from patients before sensitization (week 0) and at 2, 6 and about 24 weeks after DPC sensitization. Patch testing was performed on the upper back with Finn chambers containing 0.01% DPC, and the patch tests were scored after 6 days according to International Contact Dermatitis Research Group standards.

This clonotype was counted at least ten times. The clone's antigen remains unknown. Base qualities are not provided; no much larger clone lies one nucleotide away. Overall study results and their limits: After repeated subsampling, the strength of the expansion versus patch-test correlation and the threshold at which it became significant changed. Alopecia, a presumed autoimmune disease, was present in all patients, so the immune response of the patients might differ from that of healthy individuals. Compared with pre-sensitization or healthy control sets, expanded TCRs formed significantly more large CDR3 similarity clusters, which is consistent with antigen-driven responses. The number of PT1 expanded TCRs positively correlated with patch test score, significant at thresholds 8, 16 and 32 but not 4. The number of TCRs above 1 in 1000 frequency did not change with DPC sensitization; there was no evidence of global repertoire structure alterations.

Interpreted using the paper, the time point label stands for: patch test 3, about 24 weeks after DPC sensitization. The treatment or condition label corresponds to: therapeutic diphenylcyclopropenone sensitization with weekly scalp DPC. At each patch-test visit, blood was drawn before the patch test was applied. Patients were eligible if aged 18 to 70, diagnosed with alopecia and judged suitable for DPC therapy, and pregnant patients were excluded. Unfractionated whole blood was collected in Tempus Blood RNA tubes, and total RNA was extracted from that blood. Receptor libraries were prepared by RACE. Sequencing took place on a NextSeq 500. During library preparation, unique molecular identifiers were attached to individual cDNA molecules so that TCRs could be counted quantitatively and reproducibly. From each blood RNA sample, both TCR alpha and TCR beta chains were sequenced. In the original analysis: Samples had a median of roughly 91,000 TCRs, with a range from 23,224 to 690,600. V, J and CDR3 annotation of the TCR reads was performed with the Decombinator software suite. Every sample was subsampled to the same number of TCRs (28,000) for the PS versus PT1 abundance plots. Expanded TCRs were defined as absent before sensitization and observed at least eight times at the 2-week time point. TCRdb's own reprocessing of the public reads used fastp at Q25 and MiXCR and kept productive beta chains. Entries that share a CDR3 protein sequence are merged under the most common genes and DNA. The V and J calls and clone size are TCRdb's, not the authors'. The sample table contains about 190,000 distinct CDR3 sequences; only one count was recorded for around 25% of them. 2% to 2.5% of the sample comes from the top ten.

V drops 6 bases and J drops 0 bases, leaving 22 bases in between. Its CDR3 holds 18 amino acids, cysteine through phenylalanine. The read is trimmed to its CDR3 DNA, 54 bases read in frame from base 1. In the germline V gene (reference sequence), CDR1 corresponds to MNHEY and CDR2 to SMNVEV. This receptor was obtained from a woman in her forties with alopecia areata. Some clones in this sample may be carry-over from other donors' samples. This chain is built from TRBV27 and TRBJ2-3, and possibly TRBD2, on 6 matching bases. Sequencing was performed on whole blood, taken in connection with sensitization to the hapten diphenylcyclopropenone (DPC). The CDR3 amino acid sequence is: CASRRLANAWGSTDTQYF. The nucleotide sequence is TGTGCCAGCAGACGGCTAGCGAACGCTTGGGGAAGCACAGATACGCAGTATTTT.